The rows below give T cell receptor beta chains drawn from one sample of a study of shared clonotypes between healthy human individuals. This table comes from immunoSEQ multiplex PCR, and its TCRdb copy is limited to in-frame clones, with some not included. This sample yields approximately 530,000 clones, of which 95% to 96% are seen a single time; about 0.06% belongs to the top ten. Sequencing was done on a sample of naive CD4+ T cells sorted from blood. These receptors were obtained from a woman aged 25 to 39 in good health. Each CDR3 is given without its conserved first and last residue. A D gene is named only where the DNA matches it firmly.

>TRBJ2-7|NA|TRBV28
ASMMGGGEQY
>TRBJ2-6|NA|TRBV19
ASSREGISGANVLT
>TRBJ2-5|NA|TRBV5-4
ASSSTRAAKETQY
>TRBJ2-2|NA|TRBV15
ATRGGPGELF
>TRBJ2-2|NA|TRBV29-1
SVEDVQSNTGELF
>TRBJ2-1|NA|TRBV5-1
ASRREPSYNEQF
>TRBJ2-7|NA|TRBV2
ASSGSSYEQY
>TRBJ2-7|TRBD1|TRBV5-5
ASSLVGQVHYEQY
>TRBJ2-5|TRBD1|TRBV4-1
ASSLDRGSPYQETQY
>TRBJ2-1|NA|TRBV28
ASSLVNGEVSYNEQF
>TRBJ1-3|NA|TRBV7-3
ASNPDSTLDSGNTIY
>TRBJ2-7|NA|TRBV19
ASSTTFTYEQY
>TRBJ1-2|TRBD1|TRBV18
ASSPETGGMDYGYT
>TRBJ1-1|NA|TRBV18
ASSTVSGDTEAF
>TRBJ2-7|TRBD2|TRBV10-3
ASLRTSPYEQY
>TRBJ2-5|TRBD2|TRBV7-6
ASSRTSGGGWETQY
>TRBJ2-7|TRBD1|TRBV4-1
ASSRGQGMPYEQY
>TRBJ2-3|NA|TRBV5-1
ASRGAGGDTQY
>TRBJ1-5|NA|TRBV7-2
ASSLNDRSSNQPQH
>TRBJ1-4|NA|TRBV28
ASSGGGGGNEKLF
>TRBJ2-6|NA|TRBV11-2
ASSLVGSGANVLT
>TRBJ1-6|NA|TRBV19
ASSRVEQGPTLH
>TRBJ2-1|NA|TRBV7-9
ASSTDRSSYNEQF
>TRBJ1-1|TRBD1|TRBV18
ASSPLHFRDRVGQDEAF
>TRBJ1-5|NA|TRBV28
ASSFKGLWGNQPQH
>TRBJ2-1|TRBD2|TRBV5-1
ASSSGSNVNRANEQF
>TRBJ1-5|NA|TRBV19
ASSIQGGRDQPQH
>NA|NA|TRBV19
ASSIAGQSYEQY
>TRBJ1-2|NA|TRBV19
ASTRSRSFGYT
>TRBJ2-7|NA|TRBV6-1
ASSVFSGPYEQY
>TRBJ1-4|NA|TRBV7-9
ASSFTATNEKLF
>TRBJ1-4|NA|TRBV28
ASSSGATNEKLF
>TRBJ1-3|TRBD1|TRBV7-6
ASSLATQGGNTIY
>TRBJ2-1|TRBD2|TRBV4-1
ASSHLGLAENNEQF
>TRBJ1-5|TRBD1|TRBV19
ASSIGTGEQPQH
>TRBJ2-2|NA|TRBV19
ASISGGELF
>TRBJ1-5|NA|TRBV15
ATSRDLAGPPQPQH
>TRBJ1-1|TRBD1|TRBV6-5
ASTPRDRVGTEAF
>TRBJ1-5|NA|TRBV28
ASYTPSGGKPQH
>TRBJ1-1|NA|TRBV9
ASSVGLGTGSWAF
>TRBJ2-3|NA|TRBV7-2
ASSSRADTDTQY
>TRBJ2-2|NA|TRBV19
ASSIELVTDGTGELF
>TRBJ2-2|NA|TRBV2
ASSELGGATGELF
>TRBJ2-3|TRBD2|TRBV5-6
ASRLGLAGASDTQY